This T cell receptor beta chain was observed in a study of shared clonotypes between healthy human individuals (dated by TCRdb to between 2020 and 2021). Regarding the research as a whole: The cohort comprised a couple of women and a few men aged 18 to 49 years. Between about 0.9 and 8.9 billion PBMCs per donor were obtained by leukapheresis. Libraries were prepared and TCR repertoires were sequenced by different laboratories using diverse techniques, in order to increase sequencing depth and limit assay-specific biases. For each donor, three plates each were used for CD4 naive and CD4 memory, two plates were used for CD8 naive, and one plate was used for CD8 memory. Blood TCR repertoires of a handful of healthy adults were deeply sequenced to estimate repertoire size and the extent of clonotype sharing between individuals. What the authors observed across the whole study: Rarefaction of sorted-subset datasets indicated incomplete sequencing despite the large sequencing depth. Only blood was sampled, and tissue TCR repertoires likely differ from those in blood. Naive subsets generally had larger estimated clonotype richness than memory subsets. Pairwise subsampling indicated that sequencing depth was expected to affect the degree of clonotype sharing among donors. The small number of donors limited the genetic and exposure-history diversity represented. Compared with non-shared clonotypes, the clonotypes found in all four sorted-subset donors had higher generation probabilities. When a handful of donors were compared, the shared fraction of clonotypes was roughly 5% for naive CD4, approximately 3.3% for naive CD8, 2% to 2.5% for memory CD4, and roughly 0.4% for memory CD8.

Healthy HIV-negative adults with no recently reported acute infections or vaccinations were included as donors. Every donor was a Caucasian adult living in Nashville, Tennessee, USA. Magnetic negative selection was used to enrich CD4+ T cells, after which naive cells were positively selected on CD45RA and the negative fraction became the memory subset. After blood collection by leukapheresis, PBMCs were isolated using Ficoll-Histopaque density gradient centrifugation and then cryopreserved in the vapor phase of liquid nitrogen. Purity and quantity of every magnetically sorted T cell population were checked by analytical flow cytometry. From each sorted fraction, genomic DNA was isolated and quantified by UV absorbance on a Nanodrop 2000c. Using the deep immunoSEQ assay, TCR CDR3 regions were amplified from genomic DNA by multiplex PCR. Extracted genomic DNA from each cell subset was spread evenly across all wells of several immunoSEQ 96-well plates, with each plate serving as a replicate. For sorted subsets, around 200 ng genomic DNA, equal to about 30,000 T cell genomes, was loaded into each replicate PCR. Purified libraries were measured with a Qubit 3.0 fluorometer, size-checked on a Bioanalyzer 2100, and measured again with the KAPA Library Quantification kit. Every immunoSEQ 96-well plate was sequenced on a dedicated single-read 150-cycle Illumina NextSeq 550 flow cell. In the authors' own workflow: Because the immunoSEQ output held only junctional sequences and lacked quality scores, the filtering could not match the filtering applied to full-length reads. To assign V/J genes and CDR3, sequences were annotated using PyIR, a Python wrapper for IgBLAST v1.9, with IMGT germline references. Reads were filtered out if the reads had weak V/J assignments (E-value above 1e-6), no CDR3, stop codons, out-of-frame junctions, or ambiguous translated residues. A V3J clonotype was defined by an identical inferred V gene, J gene, and CDR3 amino acid sequence. To compute the percentage overlap between repertoires, the number of shared unique clonotypes was divided by the size of the smaller repertoire. Richness of each repertoire was evaluated using RTK rarefaction, the Chao1 estimator, and Recon v2.1 estimates of unobserved clonotypes. Generation probabilities were computed with OLGA for all TCRbeta clonotypes obtained by the gDNA method from several donors. This immuneACCESS table, as held by TCRdb, lists in-frame sequences with V and J called but not all clones. Of the missing ones, under half trace to an unresolved V gene in checked studies; the others have no known cause. That table gives V, J and clone size, and the DNA gave D and trimming. The sample yields roughly 2.2 million clones; approximately 95% were counted once. 0.39% of the sample is taken by the ten largest.

About this clone: This clone's antigen is unknown. There are no base qualities to consult, and no much larger clone falls within one base.

From cysteine to phenylalanine, the CDR3 is 15 amino acids long. Just the 45-base CDR3 DNA is kept, in frame starting at base 1. Looking up the germline V gene (reference sequence) yields CDR1 SEHNR and CDR2 FQNEAQ. A distance of 14 bases separates the germline ends of V and J, which lose 2 bases and 4 bases respectively. The rearranged segments are TRBV7-9 and TRBJ1-1; a weak D assignment points to TRBD1 (6 bases agree). The sequence was collected from a man in his late teens or twenties in good health. Some clones in this sample may be carry-over from other donors' samples. The sample taken for sequencing was naive CD4+ T cells from PBMCs. This specimen's cell subset or site label, per the study, means: CD45RA+ positively selected. The CDR3 protein is CASSLRAGAGTEAFF. Read as DNA, the sequence is TGTGCCAGCAGCTTACGTGCAGGGGCTGGCACTGAAGCTTTCTTT.